This entry lists 32 T cell receptor beta chains sequenced from one sample in a study of monozygotic twins with inflammatory bowel disease. TCRdb reanalyzed the 5' RACE reads and collapses them to one entry per CDR3 protein, without DNA. This listing includes some 190,000 distinct CDR3 sequences. The sequenced sample was blood. The receptors originated from a human donor with ulcerative colitis or Crohn's disease, or a healthy co-twin of an affected twin (not recorded which).

The chain recombines TRBV30 with TRBJ2-1; with no DNA, the TCRdb D assignment of TRBD1 cannot be verified. The CDR3 sequence is 13 residues long. The V gene's germline CDR1 is GTSNPN and CDR2 SVGIG (reference sequence). CDR3 protein: CAWSGGPYNEQFF.

The V and J genes are TRBV7-9 and TRBJ2-5; as DNA is missing, the TRBD1 call by TCRdb cannot be tested. The germline CDR1 and CDR2 sequences are SEHNR and FQNEAQ (reference sequence). The CDR3 totals 16 residues. Here the CDR3 reads CASSLLDREVGETQYF.

The chain is built from TRBV20-1 and TRBJ1-2. The CDR3 is made up of 13 amino acids. Germline-derived CDR1 and CDR2 are DFQATT and SNEGSKA (reference sequence). The chain's CDR3 is CSARGEEIYGYTF.

CDR3 sequence reads: CASSWAGESTTGELFF. This chain joins TRBV19 and TRBJ2-2; TCRdb designates TRBD1, a call that cannot be tested without DNA. Germline lookup yields CDR1 LNHDA and CDR2 SQIVND (reference sequence). The length of the CDR3 is 16 residues.

The V call is TRBV12-3 or TRBV12-4, the J call TRBJ1-2; TCRdb indicates TRBD1, and absent DNA this call remains unverified. The CDR3 has 12 amino acids. The chain's CDR3 is CASATGAYGYTF.

The chain employs TRBV7-6 and TRBJ2-1; TCRdb lists TRBD1, though no DNA is available to test this call. This CDR3 comprises 12 residues. CDR1 SGHVS and CDR2 FNYEAQ come from the germline V gene. CDR3 sequence: CASGPGRNEQFF.

The J gene is TRBJ2-3, the V gene TRBV27; checking the TCRdb D call of TRBD1 is not possible without DNA. Germline CDR1 is MNHEY and CDR2 is SMNVEV (reference sequence). CDR3 size: 16 residues. CDR3 amino acids: CASSPGTQVSTDTQYF.

The V gene is TRBV20-1, the J gene TRBJ2-1. The CDR3 has 11 amino acids. Germline assignment: CDR1 DFQATT and CDR2 SNEGSKA (reference sequence). CDR3 sequence: CSARDFPEQFF.

The V gene is TRBV6-1, the J gene TRBJ2-7; the D call from TCRdb, TRBD2, cannot be confirmed without DNA. CDR3 size: 13 residues. Germline CDR1 is MNHNS and CDR2 is SASEGT. CDR3 region: CASRVAGGREQYF.

This chain uses TRBV5-1 with TRBJ2-7. This CDR3 region has 13 residues. CDR1 is SGHRS, CDR2 YFSETQ, per germline. The CDR3 region is CASSLERYYEQYF. The variable domain in full, completed from reference TRBV5-1 and TRBJ2-7, reads KAGVTQTPRYLIKTRGQQVTLSCSPISGHRSVSWYQQTPGQGLQFLFEYFSETQRNKGNFPGRFSGRQFSNSRSEMNVSTLELGDSALYLCASSLERYYEQYFGPGTRLTVT.

The V and J genes are TRBV5-1 and TRBJ2-1. Germline values: CDR1 SGHRS, CDR2 YFSETQ. The CDR3 consists of 16 residues. The CDR3 loop reads CASSSDSTGSYNEQFF.

The J gene is TRBJ2-7, the V gene TRBV18; absent DNA, TCRdb's TRBD1 call cannot be checked. Germline V gene sequence: CDR1 KGHSH, CDR2 LQKENI. The CDR3 is 16 amino acids. CDR3 amino acids: CASSPDPGEIPYEQYF.

The chain recombines TRBV19 with TRBJ1-1; the D call from TCRdb, TRBD1, cannot be confirmed without DNA. The CDR3 covers 16 residues. Germline V CDR1 and CDR2: LNHDA, SQIVND (reference sequence). CDR3 region: CASSLRTGAVNTEAFF.

The genes are TRBV29-1 and TRBJ1-2; TCRdb reports TRBD1, a call that lacks DNA to check it against. Germline assignment: CDR1 SQVTM and CDR2 ANQGSEA. The CDR3 has 14 amino acids. The CDR3 reads CSVDVDRGRGGYTF.

The rearrangement uses TRBV6-5 and TRBJ1-1. The CDR3 is 14 amino acids. Germline CDR1 and CDR2: MNHEY and SVGAGI. The CDR3 region is CASSYSSANTEAFF.

CDR3 loop: CASSQLPPTSGSDEQYF. The chain uses TRBV7-2 and TRBJ2-7; checking the TCRdb D call of TRBD2 is not possible without DNA. Per the germline V gene, CDR1 is SGHTA and CDR2 is FQGNSA. The CDR3 has 17 amino acids.

CDR3 sequence reads: CASSPTGGSTYEQYF. V usage is TRBV5-1 and J usage is TRBJ2-7; TCRdb returns TRBD1, unconfirmable since there is no DNA. CDR3 length: 15 residues. Looked up from germline, CDR1 is SGHRS and CDR2 is YFSETQ.

The chain recombines TRBV6-5 with TRBJ2-5; checking the TCRdb D call of TRBD2 is not possible without DNA. Germline values: CDR1 MNHEY, CDR2 SVGAGI. The CDR3 consists of 16 residues. CDR3 residues: CASSYSVGGAGETQYF.

The V gene is TRBV27, the J gene TRBJ2-7; the TCRdb call, TRBD2, lacks DNA for checking. The CDR3 consists of 15 residues. Germline CDR1 and CDR2: MNHEY and SMNVEV (reference sequence). CDR3 region: CASSLGLAGPREQYF.

This rearrangement joins TRBV5-6 to TRBJ2-1; TCRdb gives TRBD1 as the D gene, but with no DNA this cannot be confirmed. Germline assignment: CDR1 SGHDT and CDR2 YYEEEE. The CDR3 totals 17 residues. The CDR3 reads CASSLPPHASSYNEQFF.

V is TRBV7-3 and J is TRBJ1-2; the TRBD1 assignment by TCRdb is unverifiable without DNA. The V gene's germline CDR1 is SGHTA and CDR2 FQGTGA. The CDR3 covers 13 residues. CDR3 sequence: CASSSFSGEGYTF.

The rearrangement joins TRBV5-1 to TRBJ2-7; the TRBD1 assignment by TCRdb is unverifiable without DNA. CDR1 and CDR2 (germline): SGHRS, YFSETQ. This CDR3 has 14 residues. The CDR3: CASSLGYRDSEQYF. The full variable domain, its missing parts supplied by reference TRBV5-1 and TRBJ2-7, is KAGVTQTPRYLIKTRGQQVTLSCSPISGHRSVSWYQQTPGQGLQFLFEYFSETQRNKGNFPGRFSGRQFSNSRSEMNVSTLELGDSALYLCASSLGYRDSEQYFGPGTRLTVT.

The rearrangement uses TRBV5-4 and TRBJ1-2; TCRdb outputs TRBD1, but without DNA this stays unchecked. Germline V CDR1 and CDR2: SGHNT, YYREEE (reference sequence). The length of the CDR3 is 16 residues. The CDR3 protein is CASSLAGAKTNYGYTF. The whole variable domain, filled in from reference TRBV5-4 and TRBJ1-2, reads ETGVTQSPTHLIKTRGQQVTLRCSSQSGHNTVSWYQQALGQGPQFIFQYYREEENGRGNFPPRFSGLQFPNYSSELNVNALELDDSALYLCASSLAGAKTNYGYTFGSGTRLTVV.

This sequence joins TRBV6-2 or TRBV6-3 and TRBJ2-1. Per germline, CDR1 MNHEY and CDR2 SVGEGT. The CDR3 sequence is 14 residues long. The CDR3 spells CASSVHDLSGREVF.

The chain is built from TRBV7-8 and TRBJ2-2. CDR3 length equals 13 residues. Germline loops: CDR1 SGHVS, CDR2 FQNEAQ. The CDR3 region is CASSNGVTGELFF.

This sequence joins TRBV6-2 or TRBV6-3 and TRBJ1-5. Germline lookup yields CDR1 MNHEY and CDR2 SVGEGT. The CDR3 covers 13 residues. The CDR3 loop is CASVGQLNQPQHF.

CDR3 amino acids: CASSQEGVAGGPADTQYF. J is TRBJ2-3 and V is TRBV4-2; TCRdb outputs TRBD2, but without DNA this stays unchecked. This CDR3 comprises 18 residues. The germline gives CDR1 LGHNA, CDR2 YNFKEQ.

The chain carries TRBV6-2 or TRBV6-3 and TRBJ2-3. Germline CDR1 reads MNHEY; CDR2 reads SVGEGT. There are 12 residues in the CDR3. CDR3 residues: CASSPMTDTQYF.

V and J are TRBV12-3 or TRBV12-4 and TRBJ2-3; with no DNA, the TCRdb D assignment of TRBD1 cannot be verified. The CDR3 has 16 amino acids. CDR3 protein: CASSLHGQGDSDTQYF.

The chain is built from TRBV12-3 or TRBV12-4 and TRBJ2-7; the D call of TRBD1 rests on TCRdb alone, since no DNA is present to check it. The CDR3 is 14 residues long. The CDR3: CASSLFTGDPKQYF.

This chain joins TRBV20-1 and TRBJ2-3; TCRdb names TRBD1, which stays unverified in the absence of DNA. Germline CDR1 reads DFQATT; CDR2 reads SNEGSKA (reference sequence). The CDR3 loop spans 14 amino acids. CDR3 loop: CSASEAGGTDTQYF.

This chain uses TRBV5-1 with TRBJ2-1. The CDR3 totals 15 residues. The germline V gene has CDR1 SGHRS and CDR2 YFSETQ. CDR3: CASSLDVPSYNEQFF.